These 30 T cell receptor beta chains were all obtained from the same sample, sequenced in a study of post-analysis software for immune sequencing data. TCR beta cDNA libraries had unique molecular identifiers. Each CDR3 protein is one row after TCRdb ran MiXCR on the PCR reads. Among hundreds of thousands of distinct CDR3 sequences listed, 25% to 30% were seen once. These receptors' antigens are unknown. General observations from the study: Comparison of patients with controls showed 5 or 6 TRBV segments more frequent in patients, TRBV5-6, TRBV5-1 and TRBV20-1 among them.

Sequenced: blood. The receptors shown here come from a girl between 10 and 17 years old with multiple sclerosis.

This clonotype has just a few counts. This chain joins TRBV12-3 or TRBV12-4 and TRBJ2-1, with TRBD2 identical over 8 bases. This CDR3 has 15 amino acids. J gave up 6 bases and V 4 bases, and 8 bases lay outside the gene matches. The CDR3 region has the DNA TGTGCCAGCAGTTCCGGCGTAGCGGGAATCAATGAGCAGTTCTTC. This translates into CASSSGVAGINEQFF.

The table lists this clonotype with a few counts. J is TRBJ2-1 and V is TRBV13; tentatively, D is TRBD2 (5 bases). Germline lookup yields CDR1 PRHDT and CDR2 FYEKMQ (reference sequence). Deletions cut 8 bases from V and 8 bases from J, with 13 bases between. The CDR3 is 12 residues long. The CDR3 bases are TGTGCCAGCGGGTTCGGCGGGTATGAGCAGTTCTTC. Encoded protein: CASGFGGYEQFF.

The CDR3 DNA reads as TGTGCCGGGGGTAACACCGGGGAGCTGTTTTTT. Translating it yields CAGGNTGELFF. The chain carries TRBV19 and TRBJ2-2; D possibly matches TRBD1 or TRBD2 (5 bases each). From germline, CDR1 is LNHDA and CDR2 SQIVND (reference sequence). The CDR3 has 11 residues. V lost 11 bases and J lost 2, with 6 bases in between.

This clonotype has only a few counts. The V gene is TRBV2, the J gene TRBJ2-4, with a weak D call TRBD2 (6 bases). Germline values: CDR1 SNHLY, CDR2 FYNNEI. V lost 7 bases to trimming and J lost 0 bases, with 13 bases between them. The CDR3 is 15 residues long. DNA for the CDR3: TGTGCCAGCACGGAGGGGCTACTAGCCAAAAACATTCAGTACTTC. Protein: CASTEGLLAKNIQYF.

The chain combines TRBV20-1 with TRBJ1-1; D is unclear. Germline V lookup: CDR1 DFQATT, CDR2 SNEGSKA (reference sequence). This CDR3 spans 11 amino acids. V dropped 4 bases and J dropped 3 bases, with 6 bases sitting between them. Here the CDR3 reads CSANIYTEAFF. DNA of the CDR3: TGCAGTGCTAATATTTACACTGAAGCTTTCTTT.

This clonotype came up a few times. The gene calls are TRBV20-1 and TRBJ1-5; D possibly corresponds to TRBD1 (5 bases). V gave up 2 bases and J gave up 5 bases, with 13 bases separating them. The CDR3 length is 14 residues. The germline V gene encodes CDR1 DFQATT and CDR2 SNEGSKA (reference sequence). The CDR3 loop reads CSARRQGYDQPQHF. As DNA, the CDR3 is TGCAGTGCTAGACGGCAGGGATACGATCAGCCCCAGCATTTT.

This clonotype was seen only a few times. The chain employs TRBV6-6 and TRBJ1-1, with D maybe TRBD1 (6 bases). Trimming shortened V by 5 bases and J by 2 bases, and 18 bases separated the two germline ends. This CDR3 is 16 amino acids long. Germline loops: CDR1 MNHNY, CDR2 SVGAGI (reference sequence). The CDR3 loop is CASSQTFRTANTEAFF. In DNA form, the CDR3 reads TGTGCCAGCAGTCAGACCTTCCGGACAGCTAACACTGAAGCTTTCTTT.

In this sample, this clonotype turned up a few times. The chain links TRBV7-2 to TRBJ2-7, with D unclear. The CDR3 consists of 12 residues. V dropped 6 bases and J dropped 3 bases, with 9 bases sitting between them. Germline V gene sequence: CDR1 SGHTA, CDR2 FQGNSA. For the CDR3, the DNA is TGTGCCAGCAGGATTAGTAACTACGAGCAGTACTTC. Protein product: CASRISNYEQYF.

The chain joins TRBV13 to TRBJ2-4; D call uncertain. The DNA end is more similar to TRBJ2-7, so the J call may be wrong. CDR1 and CDR2 from the germline V gene are PRHDT and FYEKMQ (reference sequence). The CDR3 consists of 12 residues. CDR3 coding DNA: TGTGCCAGCAGCGCCAACACCTACGAGCAGTACTTC. Translation gives CASSANTYEQYF.

This clonotype was recorded once. This chain uses TRBV4-3 with TRBJ2-1, with D hard to call. Gene TRBJ2-7 matches the end of the DNA better, so the J call may be wrong. The length of the CDR3 is 13 residues. Germline V lookup: CDR1 LGHNA, CDR2 YSLEER. The CDR3 is CASSQETGNEQYF. As DNA, the CDR3 is TGCGCCAGCAGCCAAGAGACCGGCAATGAGCAGTACTTC.

The V and J genes are TRBV4-1 and TRBJ2-5, with D maybe TRBD1 (7 bases). CDR1 MGHRA and CDR2 YSYEKL come from the germline V gene. The ends were cut back, 0 bases at V and 4 bases at J, with 15 bases in the middle. The CDR3 extends over 16 amino acids. CDR3 nucleotides: TGCGCCAGCAGCCAAGAGAGTGACAGGGAGGCAGAGACCCAGTACTTC. Amino acid sequence: CASSQESDREAETQYF.

This clonotype has a single count. With a much larger clone just one base away, this may be a read error. The rearrangement joins TRBV29-1 to TRBJ2-1; 9 bases are a match to TRBD2. Germline V CDR1 and CDR2: SQVTM, ANQGSEA. Trimming cost V 5 bases and J 12 bases; bases outside gene matches: 17. The CDR3 loop spans 15 amino acids. CDR3 loop: CSVPPGTSSIGGQFF. As DNA, the CDR3 is TGCAGCGTTCCTCCTGGGACTAGCTCGATCGGTGGGCAGTTCTTC.

A few counts support this clonotype. CDR3 DNA sequence: TGTGCCAGCTCACCGGCCTCCGCGCCAAGCCCCTACGAGCAGTACTTC. It is translated as CASSPASAPSPYEQYF. V is TRBV18 and J is TRBJ2-7, with D uncertain. Germline CDR1 reads KGHSH; CDR2 reads LQKENI. V was cut by 3 bases and J by 2 bases, with 17 bases left in between. The CDR3 has 16 residues.

V is TRBV7-8 and J is TRBJ2-3, with D possibly TRBD2 on 6 matching bases. Per germline, CDR1 SGHVS and CDR2 FQNEAQ. The CDR3 spans 16 residues. V lost 1 base to trimming and J lost 0 bases, with 11 bases between them. The CDR3 DNA reads as TGTGCCAGCAGCTTAGTATCGGGGACTAGCACAGATACGCAGTATTTT. Protein sequence: CASSLVSGTSTDTQYF. Full variable domain (rest looked up from reference TRBV7-8 and TRBJ2-3): GAGVSQSPRYKVAKRGQDVALRCDPISGHVSLFWYQQALGQGPEFLTYFQNEAQLDKSGLPSDRFFAERPEGSVSTLKIQRTQQEDSAVYLCASSLVSGTSTDTQYFGPGTRLTVL.

This clonotype was recorded a few times. The J gene is TRBJ1-1, the V gene TRBV9; weak D call: TRBD1 (6 bases). Trimming pared 1 base from V and 2 bases from J, leaving 12 bases between. CDR1 and CDR2 from the germline V gene are SGDLS and YYNGEE. This CDR3 has 15 residues. The DNA for the CDR3 is TGTGCCAGCAGCGTACTCCAGGGGATAAACACTGAAGCTTTCTTT. It yields the protein CASSVLQGINTEAFF.

This clonotype was seen more than once but under ten times. V is TRBV10-1 and J is TRBJ2-7, with D unresolved. V was clipped by 2 bases and J by 2 bases, with 13 bases between them. The CDR3 contains 15 residues. In germline, CDR1 is WNHNN, CDR2 SYGVQD (reference sequence). In nucleotides, the CDR3 is TGCGCCAGCAGTGAGACAGAGCCCAAAACCTACGAGCAGTACTTC. Translating gives CASSETEPKTYEQYF.

This chain links TRBV9 with TRBJ2-5; TRBD2 agrees at 7 bases. Losses at the gene ends were 2 bases for V and 4 bases for J; bases not matched to a gene: 17. Germline CDR1 reads SGDLS; CDR2 reads YYNGEE. This CDR3 region has 18 residues. CDR3 sequence: CASSVYGEASGNLETQYF. CDR3 sequence (DNA): TGTGCCAGCAGCGTCTATGGGGAAGCTAGCGGCAACTTAGAGACCCAGTACTTC.

This clonotype was seen a few times. CDR3 sequence reads: CASSKGDQETQYF. CDR3 DNA sequence: TGTGCCAGCAGCAAAGGGGACCAAGAGACCCAGTACTTC. The chain employs TRBV21-1 and TRBJ2-5. TRBV21-1 is a documented pseudogene. CDR3 length equals 13 residues.

The V and J genes are TRBV10-3 and TRBJ2-6; tentative D call: TRBD1 (6 bases). The CDR3 is 18 amino acids. Trimming left V 2 bases short and J 0 bases short, with 14 bases between. Per the germline V gene, CDR1 is ENHRY and CDR2 is SYGVKD. The CDR3 nucleotides read TGTGCCATCAGTGAGGGCTACAGGGCACACTCTGGGGCCAACGTCCTGACTTTC. This sequence encodes CAISEGYRAHSGANVLTF.

J is TRBJ2-1 and V is TRBV3-1, with D possibly being TRBD1 (5 bases). Trimming shortened V by 11 bases and J by 6 bases, and 11 bases separated the two germline ends. CDR3 length: 11 residues. Germline V gene sequence: CDR1 LGHDT, CDR2 YNNKEL (reference sequence). The CDR3 loop is CAGMGLNEQFF. For the CDR3, the DNA is TGTGCCGGCATGGGGCTCAATGAGCAGTTCTTC.

This clonotype was found a few times. The chain joins TRBV28 to TRBJ2-7, with a tentative D call TRBD2 (6 bases). Germline V lookup: CDR1 MDHEN, CDR2 SYDVKM. There are 13 residues in the CDR3. Trimming took 3 bases from V and 5 from J, leaving 11 bases between them. The CDR3 nucleotides read TGTGCCAGCAGTTTGGCGGGGTCACACGAGCAGTACTTC. Translated, it gives CASSLAGSHEQYF.

The chain combines TRBV28 with TRBJ1-2, with 9 positions matching TRBD1. The CDR3 covers 15 residues. From germline, CDR1 is MDHEN and CDR2 SYDVKM. After removal of 8 bases from V and 4 bases from J, the junction contained 11 bases not matched to a gene. The CDR3: CASDYTGGTFYGYTF. CDR3 coding DNA: TGTGCCAGCGATTACACAGGGGGCACGTTCTATGGCTACACCTTC.

This clonotype was seen only a few times. V is TRBV20-1 and J is TRBJ1-5; the D is unclear. This CDR3 is built from 13 residues. Germline V gene data show CDR1 as DFQATT and CDR2 as SNEGSKA (reference sequence). Trimming took off 3 bases at V and 7 bases at J, with 13 bases between the two ends. This chain's CDR3 is CSASTDPNQPQHF. The CDR3 coding sequence is TGCAGTGCTAGCACTGACCCAAACCAGCCCCAGCATTTT.

This clonotype turned up a few times. The rearrangement uses TRBV4-1 and TRBJ1-1; TRBD1 is a possible D gene (5 bases). The V gene's germline CDR1 is MGHRA and CDR2 YSYEKL. The CDR3 runs to 16 residues. Trimming left V 4 bases short and J 6 bases short, with 21 bases between. CDR3 residues: CASSPSPAFTGAEAFF. The CDR3 nucleotides are TGCGCCAGCAGCCCCAGCCCGGCCTTTACGGGGGCTGAAGCTTTCTTT.

This clonotype has at least ten counts. This sequence joins TRBV29-1 and TRBJ1-5; D call uncertain. Deletions cut 7 bases from V and 2 bases from J, with 9 bases between. This CDR3 has 12 amino acids. Germline CDR1 is SQVTM and CDR2 is ANQGSEA. The CDR3 spells CSARWGNQPQHF. The CDR3 DNA reads TGCAGCGCCCGATGGGGCAATCAGCCCCAGCATTTT.

This chain links TRBV4-3 with TRBJ2-1; D unresolved. Trimming pared 0 bases from V and 3 bases from J, leaving 3 bases between. CDR1 LGHNA and CDR2 YSLEER come from the germline V gene. The CDR3 totals 13 residues. CDR3 protein: CASSQDYYNEQFF. DNA for the CDR3: TGCGCCAGCAGCCAAGACTACTACAATGAGCAGTTCTTC.

The table lists this clonotype with a few counts. The chain carries TRBV20-1 and TRBJ2-1; D ambiguous. V was trimmed by 0 bases and J by 6 bases, leaving 18 bases between them. The CDR3 has 16 residues. CDR1 and CDR2 (germline): DFQATT, SNEGSKA (reference sequence). CDR3 sequence (DNA): TGCAGTGCTAGAGATCGGTCGGAGATGGGCCCCAATGAGCAGTTCTTC. This encodes CSARDRSEMGPNEQFF.

The chain combines TRBV9 with TRBJ2-1; 12 nucleotides match TRBD2. The CDR3 consists of 17 residues. V lost 4 bases and J lost 9; bases outside the gene matches: 14. The germline V gene has CDR1 SGDLS and CDR2 YYNGEE. CDR3 coding DNA: TGTGCCAGCAGCTCTAGCGGGAGGGCCGACCCAGGGGTTGAGCAGTTCTTC. Its translation is CASSSSGRADPGVEQFF. Full variable domain (rest looked up from reference TRBV9 and TRBJ2-1): DSGVTQTPKHLITATGQRVTLRCSPRSGDLSVYWYQQSLDQGLQFLIQYYNGEERAKGNILERFSAQQFPDLHSELNLSSLELGDSALYFCASSSSGRADPGVEQFFGPGTRLTVL.

V and J are TRBV7-9 and TRBJ2-3; 9 nucleotides agree with TRBD1. This CDR3 region has 17 residues. With 5 bases clipped from V and 4 bases from J, the junction kept 13 bases outside the gene matches. Germline-derived CDR1 and CDR2 are SEHNR and FQNEAQ (reference sequence). The CDR3 DNA reads as TGTGCCAGCAGCGCACGAACCGGGACAGGGAGTGCAGATACGCAGTATTTT. Residues: CASSARTGTGSADTQYF. Supplemented by reference TRBV7-9 and TRBJ2-3, the full variable domain reads DTGVSQNPRHKITKRGQNVTFRCDPISEHNRLYWYRQTLGQGPEFLTYFQNEAQLEKSRLLSDRFSAERPKGSFSTLEIQRTEQGDSAMYLCASSARTGTGSADTQYFGPGTRLTVL.

J is TRBJ2-7 and V is TRBV12-3 or TRBV12-4, with 13 positions matching TRBD2. V trimming: 3 bases; J trimming: 7 bases; junction bases outside the gene matches: 12. This CDR3 is 17 amino acids long. DNA of the CDR3: TGTGCCAGCAGTTTTCGGACTAGCGGGAGTCGCGGGTATGAGCAGTACTTC. It translates to CASSFRTSGSRGYEQYF.